The 8 T cell receptor beta chains below all came from one sample that was sequenced in a study of PD-1 blockade in classical Hodgkin lymphoma. Every one of the patients relapsed after autologous stem cell transplantation (brentuximab vedotin exposure was variable). Data came from immunoSEQ multiplex PCR; TCRdb stores just in-frame clones and leaves some out. The sample lists about 40,000 clones, just under 80% occurring once. This specimen consisted of peripheral blood mononuclear cells (PBMCs), obtained at baseline. The receptors derive from a human donor with classical Hodgkin lymphoma.

This chain links TRBV5-6 with TRBJ2-4; D not resolved. This CDR3 comprises 15 residues. Germline-derived CDR1 and CDR2 are SGHDT and YYEEEE. V was shortened by 3 bases and J by 0 bases, with 10 bases between the two germline ends. This CDR3 is CASSSLAIAKNIQYF. The CDR3, as DNA: TGTGCCAGCAGCTCCTTGGCCATAGCCAAAAACATTCAGTACTTC.

The V and J genes are TRBV27 and TRBJ2-1; D is possibly TRBD1 or TRBD2 (6 bases each). CDR3 length equals 14 residues. V was shortened by 5 bases and J by 1 base, with 9 bases between the two germline ends. CDR1 MNHEY and CDR2 SMNVEV come from the germline V gene (reference sequence). CDR3: CASSRGASYNEQFF. CDR3 bases: TGTGCCAGCAGTAGGGGGGCTTCCTACAATGAGCAGTTCTTC.

This clone was recorded only once. The V gene is TRBV7-2, the J gene TRBJ2-7, with 11 bases that match TRBD1. V gave up 5 bases and J gave up 4 bases; unmatched junction bases: 4. Per the germline V gene, CDR1 is SGHTA and CDR2 is FQGNSA. The length of the CDR3 is 14 residues. The CDR3 sequence is CASSKDRGQYEQYF. Here the CDR3 DNA reads TGTGCCAGCAGCAAGGACAGGGGGCAGTACGAGCAGTACTTC. Combining the CDR3 with reference TRBV7-2 and TRBJ2-7 gives the whole variable domain GAGVSQSPSNKVTEKGKDVELRCDPISGHTALYWYRQSLGQGLEFLIYFQGNSAPDKSGLPSDRFSAERTGGSVSTLTIQRTQQEDSAVYLCASSKDRGQYEQYFGPGTRLTVT.

The rearrangement uses TRBV30 and TRBJ2-3; the D is unclear. The CDR3 spans 13 residues. Between the trimmed V and J ends, which lost 0 bases and 8 bases, there was a span of 12 bases. In germline, CDR1 is GTSNPN, CDR2 SVGIG (reference sequence). This CDR3 is CAWSVGSAATQYF. The DNA of the CDR3 is TGTGCCTGGAGTGTTGGGTCGGCAGCTACGCAGTATTTT.

This clone came up once. The chain recombines TRBV29-1 with TRBJ1-1, with D possibly being TRBD1 (6 bases). V was shortened by 7 bases and J by 1 base, with 13 bases between the two germline ends. The CDR3 loop spans 13 amino acids. Germline lookup yields CDR1 SQVTM and CDR2 ANQGSEA. DNA of the CDR3: TGCAGCGGGGGGGCGCCGGGGAACACTGAAGCTTTCTTT. Protein product: CSGGAPGNTEAFF.

V is TRBV6-4 and J is TRBJ1-6, with D uncertain. The CDR3 sequence is 14 residues long. Germline V gene lookup returns CDR1 MRHNA and CDR2 SNTAGT. V lost 2 bases and J 17 bases, leaving 19 bases between the germline ends. The CDR3: CASSDPPPPLKFHF. The CDR3 nucleotides are TGTGCCAGCAGTGACCCTCCCCCCCCCTTAAAGTTCCACTTT.

V gene TRBV6-5 combines with J gene TRBJ1-6; D unresolved. V lost 0 bases to trimming and J lost 7 bases, with 7 bases between them. The CDR3 has 14 residues. Germline CDR1 reads MNHEY; CDR2 reads SVGAGI. The CDR3 reads CASSYSTENSPLHF. DNA of the CDR3: TGTGCCAGCAGTTACTCAACAGAGAATTCACCCCTCCACTTT.

Written as DNA, the CDR3 is TGTGCCAGCAGCTTGGGGAGCCCCAATTCACCCCTCCACTTT. Encoded protein: CASSLGSPNSPLHF. The V gene is TRBV5-6, the J gene TRBJ1-6; no clear D. Trimming stripped 0 bases from V and 7 bases from J, with 8 bases between. Germline assignment: CDR1 SGHDT and CDR2 YYEEEE. The length of the CDR3 is 14 residues.